This T cell receptor beta chain came from a study of CD4 T cells in relation to SARS-CoV-2 and coronaviruses. Study as a whole: PBMCs were cultured with antigen for approximately nine days before TCR beta sequencing. Of the patients, under 10 were male, a few female, two Hispanic. Notes on the study in general: According to naive versus memory sequencing, detected responses are memory recall, not newly primed.

This CDR3 is 14 amino acids long. Trimming left V 0 bases short and J 1 base short, with 7 bases between. Germline CDR1 is WNHNN and CDR2 is SYGVQD (reference sequence). Method: immunoSEQ multiplex PCR; TCRdb's copy keeps in-frame clones and lacks some. The data hold roughly 45,000 clones, with about four fifths observed a single time. Sorted naive or memory CD4+ cells met CEF peptides for 9 to 11 days. Concerning this clone: As yet, its antigen is unknown.

The chain uses TRBV10-1 and TRBJ2-7; D is ambiguous. Specimen: naive CD4+ T cells from PBMCs, cultured in vitro. Subset reported: naive CD4+ T cells isolated by negative enrichment. The sequence was obtained from an adult with COVID-19. The CDR3 sequence: CASSESPASYEQYF. The CDR3 DNA sequence: TGCGCCAGCAGTGAGTCGCCCGCGTCCTACGAGCAGTACTTC.